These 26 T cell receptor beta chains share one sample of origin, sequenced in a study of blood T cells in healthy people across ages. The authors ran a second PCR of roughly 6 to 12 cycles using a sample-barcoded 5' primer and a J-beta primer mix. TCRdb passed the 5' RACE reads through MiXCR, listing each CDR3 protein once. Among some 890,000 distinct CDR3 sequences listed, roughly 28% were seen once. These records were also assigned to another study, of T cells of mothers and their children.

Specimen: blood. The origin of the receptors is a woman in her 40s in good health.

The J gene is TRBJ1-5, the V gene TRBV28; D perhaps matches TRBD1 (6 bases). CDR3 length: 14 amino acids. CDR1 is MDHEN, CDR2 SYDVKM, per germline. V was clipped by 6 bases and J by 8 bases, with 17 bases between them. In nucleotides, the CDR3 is TGTGCCAGCAGCCAAGACAGGCCAGCGGAGCCCCAGCATTTT. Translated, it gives CASSQDRPAEPQHF.

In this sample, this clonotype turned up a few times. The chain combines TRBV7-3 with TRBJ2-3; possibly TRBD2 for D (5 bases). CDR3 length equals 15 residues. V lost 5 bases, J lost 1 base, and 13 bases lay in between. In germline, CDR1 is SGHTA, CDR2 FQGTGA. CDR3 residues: CASSPWEFGTDTQYF. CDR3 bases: TGTGCCAGCAGCCCTTGGGAGTTCGGCACAGATACGCAGTATTTT. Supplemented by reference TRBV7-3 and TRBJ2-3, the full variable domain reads GAGVSQTPSNKVTEKGKYVELRCDPISGHTALYWYRQSLGQGPEFLIYFQGTGAADDSGLPNDRFFAVRPEGSVSTLKIQRTERGDSAVYLCASSPWEFGTDTQYFGPGTRLTVL.

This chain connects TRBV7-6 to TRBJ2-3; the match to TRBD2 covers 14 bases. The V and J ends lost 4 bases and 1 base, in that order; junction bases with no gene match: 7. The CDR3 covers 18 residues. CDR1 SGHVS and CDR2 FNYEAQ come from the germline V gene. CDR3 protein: CASSYYGTSGGRTDTQYF. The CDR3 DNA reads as TGTGCCAGCAGCTACTATGGGACTAGCGGGGGACGCACAGATACGCAGTATTTT.

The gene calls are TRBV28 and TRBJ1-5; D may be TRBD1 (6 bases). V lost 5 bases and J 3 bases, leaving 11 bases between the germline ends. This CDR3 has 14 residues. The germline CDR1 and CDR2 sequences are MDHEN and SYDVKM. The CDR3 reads CASSRGTYNQPQHF. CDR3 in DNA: TGTGCCAGCAGTAGAGGGACATACAATCAGCCCCAGCATTTT. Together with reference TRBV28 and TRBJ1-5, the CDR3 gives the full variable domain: DVKVTQSSRYLVKRTGEKVFLECVQDMDHENMFWYRQDPGLGLRLIYFSYDVKMKEKGDIPEGYSVSREKKERFSLILESASTNQTSMYLCASSRGTYNQPQHFGDGTRLSIL.

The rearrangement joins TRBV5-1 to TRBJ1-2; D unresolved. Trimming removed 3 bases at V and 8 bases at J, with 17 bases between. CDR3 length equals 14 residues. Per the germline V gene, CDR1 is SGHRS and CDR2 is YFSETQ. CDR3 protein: CASSYADTTGGYTF. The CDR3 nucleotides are TGCGCCAGCAGCTACGCCGACACAACCGGGGGCTACACCTTC.

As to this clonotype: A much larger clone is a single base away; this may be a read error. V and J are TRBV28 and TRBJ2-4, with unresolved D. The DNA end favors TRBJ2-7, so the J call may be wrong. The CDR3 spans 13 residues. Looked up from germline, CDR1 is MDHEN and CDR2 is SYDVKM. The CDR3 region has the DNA TGTGCCAGCAGCCGGACGATGGACTACGAGCAGTACTTC. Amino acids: CASSRTMDYEQYF.

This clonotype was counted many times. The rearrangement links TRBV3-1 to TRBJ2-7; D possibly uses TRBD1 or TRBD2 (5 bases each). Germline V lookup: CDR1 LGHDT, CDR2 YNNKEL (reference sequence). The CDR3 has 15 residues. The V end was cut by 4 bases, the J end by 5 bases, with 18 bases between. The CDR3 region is CASSLGATTSDEQYF. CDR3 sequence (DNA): TGTGCCAGCAGCCTCGGGGCCACCACTTCAGACGAGCAGTACTTC.

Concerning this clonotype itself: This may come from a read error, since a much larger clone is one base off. CDR3 sequence: CSVDRTGVSDTQYF. The CDR3 nucleotides are TGCAGCGTTGACCGGACAGGTGTATCTGATACGCAGTATTTT. The chain uses TRBV29-1 and TRBJ2-3; 7 nucleotides align to TRBD1. Losses at the gene ends were 3 bases for V and 6 bases for J; bases not matched to a gene: 9. Germline-derived CDR1 and CDR2 are SQVTM and ANQGSEA. There are 14 residues in the CDR3.

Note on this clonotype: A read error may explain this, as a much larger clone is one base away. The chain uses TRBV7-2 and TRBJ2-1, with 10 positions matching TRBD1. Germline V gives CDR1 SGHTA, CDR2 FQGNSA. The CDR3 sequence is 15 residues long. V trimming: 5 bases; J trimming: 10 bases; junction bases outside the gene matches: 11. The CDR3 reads CASSDRGPSSYEQFF. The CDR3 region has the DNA TGTGCCAGCAGCGACAGGGGGCCGAGCTCCTACGAGCAGTTCTTC. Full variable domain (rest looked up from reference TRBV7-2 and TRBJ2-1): GAGVSQSPSNKVTEKGKDVELRCDPISGHTALYWYRQSLGQGLEFLIYFQGNSAPDKSGLPSDRFSAERTGGSVSTLTIQRTQQEDSAVYLCASSDRGPSSYEQFFGPGTRLTVL.

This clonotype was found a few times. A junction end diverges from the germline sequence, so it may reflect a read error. The CDR3 sequence: CTSSEDPSGANVLTF. In DNA form, the CDR3 reads TGTACCAGCAGCGAGGACCCCTCTGGGGCCAACGTCCTGACTTTC. This chain joins TRBV7-8 and TRBJ2-6; no clear D gene. Germline CDR1 and CDR2: SGHVS and FQNEAQ. This CDR3 has 15 amino acids.

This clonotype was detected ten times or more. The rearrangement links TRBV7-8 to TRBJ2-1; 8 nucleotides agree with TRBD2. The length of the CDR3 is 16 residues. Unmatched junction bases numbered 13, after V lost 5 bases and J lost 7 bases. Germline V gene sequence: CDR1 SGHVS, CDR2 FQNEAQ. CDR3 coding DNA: TGTGCCAGCAGCACCAAGACTAGCGCGGGTCGGAATGAGCAGTTCTTC. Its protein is CASSTKTSAGRNEQFF.

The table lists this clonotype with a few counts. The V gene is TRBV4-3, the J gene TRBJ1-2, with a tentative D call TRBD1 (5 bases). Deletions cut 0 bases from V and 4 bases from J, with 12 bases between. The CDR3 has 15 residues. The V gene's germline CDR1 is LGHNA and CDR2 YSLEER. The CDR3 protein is CASSQDLGHPYGYTF. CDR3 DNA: TGCGCCAGCAGCCAAGATCTCGGACACCCCTATGGCTACACCTTC.

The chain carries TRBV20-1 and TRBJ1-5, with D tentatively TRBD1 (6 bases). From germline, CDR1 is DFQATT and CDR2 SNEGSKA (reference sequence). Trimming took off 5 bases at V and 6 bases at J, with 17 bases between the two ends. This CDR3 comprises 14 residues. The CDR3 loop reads CSAPRVGGGQPQHF. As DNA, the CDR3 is TGCAGTGCTCCTAGGGTCGGGGGCGGTCAGCCCCAGCATTTT.

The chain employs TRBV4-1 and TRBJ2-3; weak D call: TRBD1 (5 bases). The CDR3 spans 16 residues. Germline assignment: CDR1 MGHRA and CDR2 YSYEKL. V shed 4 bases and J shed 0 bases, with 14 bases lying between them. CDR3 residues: CASSRGPSTSTDTQYF. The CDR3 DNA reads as TGCGCCAGCAGCCGGGGCCCTTCCACTAGCACAGATACGCAGTATTTT.

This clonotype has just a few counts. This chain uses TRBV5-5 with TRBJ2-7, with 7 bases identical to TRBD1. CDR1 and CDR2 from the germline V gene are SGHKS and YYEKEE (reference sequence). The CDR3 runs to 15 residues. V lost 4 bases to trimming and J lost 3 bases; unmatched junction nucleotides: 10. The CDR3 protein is CASSITGAGLYEQYF. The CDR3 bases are TGTGCCAGCAGCATAACAGGGGCGGGCCTCTACGAGCAGTACTTC.

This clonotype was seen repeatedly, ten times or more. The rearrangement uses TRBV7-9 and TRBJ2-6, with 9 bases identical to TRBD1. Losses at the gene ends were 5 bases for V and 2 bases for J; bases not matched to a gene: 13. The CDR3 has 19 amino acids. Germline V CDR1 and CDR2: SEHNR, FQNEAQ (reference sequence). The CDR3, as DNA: TGTGCCAGCAGCCCAGGGACAGGGATCCGTTGGACTGGGGCCAACGTCCTGACTTTC. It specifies CASSPGTGIRWTGANVLTF. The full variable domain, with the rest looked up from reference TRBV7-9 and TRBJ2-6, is DTGVSQNPRHKITKRGQNVTFRCDPISEHNRLYWYRQTLGQGPEFLTYFQNEAQLEKSRLLSDRFSAERPKGSFSTLEIQRTEQGDSAMYLCASSPGTGIRWTGANVLTFGAGSRLTVL.

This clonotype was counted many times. This CDR3 reads CASAEGGRELSGYTF. CDR3 bases: TGTGCCAGCGCTGAGGGGGGGCGTGAATTGAGTGGCTACACCTTC. This chain connects TRBV6-6 to TRBJ1-2, with D possibly being TRBD1 (6 bases). This CDR3 is built from 15 residues. The V end lost 8 bases, the J end lost 7 bases, and 23 bases lay between the germline ends. Germline loops: CDR1 MNHNY, CDR2 SVGAGI (reference sequence).

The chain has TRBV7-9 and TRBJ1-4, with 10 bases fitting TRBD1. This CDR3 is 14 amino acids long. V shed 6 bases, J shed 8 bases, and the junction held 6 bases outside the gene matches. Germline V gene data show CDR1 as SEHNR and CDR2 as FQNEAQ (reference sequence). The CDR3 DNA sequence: TGTGCCAGCAGATCCGGGACAGGGGAAGAAAAACTGTTTTTT. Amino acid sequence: CASRSGTGEEKLFF. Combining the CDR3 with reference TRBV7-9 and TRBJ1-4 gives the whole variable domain DTGVSQNPRHKITKRGQNVTFRCDPISEHNRLYWYRQTLGQGPEFLTYFQNEAQLEKSRLLSDRFSAERPKGSFSTLEIQRTEQGDSAMYLCASRSGTGEEKLFFGSGTQLSVL.

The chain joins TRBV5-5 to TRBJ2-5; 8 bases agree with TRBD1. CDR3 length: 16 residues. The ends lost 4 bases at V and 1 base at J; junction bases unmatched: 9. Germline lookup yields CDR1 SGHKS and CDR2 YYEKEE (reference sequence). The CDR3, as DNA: TGTGCCAGCAGCACCGGGACAGGCCTAACCCAAGAGACCCAGTACTTC. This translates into CASSTGTGLTQETQYF.

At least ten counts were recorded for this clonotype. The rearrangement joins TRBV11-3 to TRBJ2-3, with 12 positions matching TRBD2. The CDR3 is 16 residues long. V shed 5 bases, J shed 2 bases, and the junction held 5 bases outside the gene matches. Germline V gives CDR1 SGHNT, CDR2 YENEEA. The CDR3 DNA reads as TGTGCCAGCAGCCCCCGGACTAGCGGGGTCACAGATACGCAGTATTTT. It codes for CASSPRTSGVTDTQYF.

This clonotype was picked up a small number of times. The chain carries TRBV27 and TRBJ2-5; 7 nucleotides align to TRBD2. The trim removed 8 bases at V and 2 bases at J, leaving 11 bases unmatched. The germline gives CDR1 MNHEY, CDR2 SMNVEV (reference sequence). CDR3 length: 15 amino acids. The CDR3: CASGPGLLQQETQYF. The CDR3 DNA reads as TGTGCCAGCGGGCCGGGACTACTACAACAAGAGACCCAGTACTTC.

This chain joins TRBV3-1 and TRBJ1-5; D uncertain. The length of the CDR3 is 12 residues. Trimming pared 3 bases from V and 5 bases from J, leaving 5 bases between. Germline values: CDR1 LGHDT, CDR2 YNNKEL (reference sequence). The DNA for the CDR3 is TGTGCCAGCAGCCATACGGATCAGCCCCAGCATTTT. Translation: CASSHTDQPQHF.

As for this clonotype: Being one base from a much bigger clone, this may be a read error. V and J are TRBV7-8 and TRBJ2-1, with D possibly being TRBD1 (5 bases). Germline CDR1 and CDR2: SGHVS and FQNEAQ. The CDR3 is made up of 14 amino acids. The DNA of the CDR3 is TGTGCCAGCAGTTCCCTTAGGGGCTACAATGAGCGGTTCTTC. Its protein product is CASSSLRGYNERFF. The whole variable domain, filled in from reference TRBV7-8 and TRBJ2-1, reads GAGVSQSPRYKVAKRGQDVALRCDPISGHVSLFWYQQALGQGPEFLTYFQNEAQLDKSGLPSDRFFAERPEGSVSTLKIQRTQQEDSAVYLCASSSLRGYNERFFGPGTRLTVL.

CDR3 sequence (DNA): TGTGCCAGCAGCGCCCTCGGGACAGGGGGCCTGAATCAGCCCCAGCATTTT. It yields the protein CASSALGTGGLNQPQHF. The chain joins TRBV28 to TRBJ1-5; TRBD1 matches at 12 bases. The CDR3 extends over 17 amino acids. CDR1 and CDR2 from the germline V gene are MDHEN and SYDVKM. V lost 6 bases to trimming and J lost 4 bases; unmatched junction nucleotides: 10.

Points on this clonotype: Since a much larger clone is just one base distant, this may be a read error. The CDR3 reads CASSLGPGGFEQHF. The CDR3 coding sequence is TGTGCCAGCAGTTTAGGGCCAGGGGGTTTCGAGCAGCACTTC. The V call is TRBV12-3 or TRBV12-4, the J call TRBJ2-7; the match to TRBD1 covers 7 bases. This CDR3 region has 14 residues.

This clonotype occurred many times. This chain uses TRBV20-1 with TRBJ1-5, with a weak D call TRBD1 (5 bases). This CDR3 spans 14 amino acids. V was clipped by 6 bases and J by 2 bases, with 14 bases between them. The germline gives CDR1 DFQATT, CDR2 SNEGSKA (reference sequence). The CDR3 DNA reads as TGCAGTGCCAGGGCCGGCGGCCGCAATCAGCCCCAGCATTTT. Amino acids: CSARAGGRNQPQHF.